A single sample gave rise to the 20 T cell receptor beta chains below, sequenced in a study of T cells in Graves' hyperthyroidism and ophthalmopathy. Amplification of TCR beta CDR3 regions was performed using RNA transcripts as template. The HTBI primer set was used in a first-round RT-PCR of the TCR CDR3. Using its own MiXCR run on the multiplex PCR reads, TCRdb lists one record per CDR3 protein. The sample records 650,000 to 850,000 distinct CDR3 sequences, 18% being singletons. Sequenced: blood. The receptor source for this set is a woman between 50 and 59 years old with Graves' hyperthyroidism that later progressed to Graves' ophthalmopathy.

On this clonotype itself: The junction differs from germline at one of its ends, possibly a read error. The rearrangement links TRBV7-7 to TRBJ2-2, with a possible D match to TRBD1 (5 bases). The CDR3 contains 13 residues. The germline CDR1 and CDR2 sequences are SSHAT and FNYEAQ (reference sequence). CDR3 DNA: TGTGCTAGCAGCCCTAAGGGGACCGGGGAGCTGTTTTTT. Translation gives CASSPKGTGELFF.

This clonotype was counted between two and nine times. CDR3 in amino acids: CATSEGRGTYTDTQYF. The DNA for the CDR3 is TGTGCCACCAGTGAAGGGCGGGGGACCTACACAGATACGCAGTATTTT. This sequence joins TRBV24-1 and TRBJ2-3; TRBD2 aligns across 7 bases. The CDR3 runs to 16 residues. J was trimmed by 2 bases and V by 4 bases; bases with no gene match: 8. Per germline, CDR1 KGHDR and CDR2 SFDVKD.

This clonotype has at least ten counts. The chain employs TRBV2 and TRBJ1-5; D remains ambiguous. V was shortened by 0 bases and J by 4 bases, with 13 bases between the two germline ends. The CDR3 totals 16 residues. The germline V gene encodes CDR1 SNHLY and CDR2 FYNNEI. The CDR3 spells CASSEALHRVNQPQHF. CDR3 nucleotide sequence: TGTGCCAGCAGTGAAGCGCTTCACAGAGTAAATCAGCCCCAGCATTTT.

This chain connects TRBV20-1 to TRBJ2-3; TRBD1 aligns across 7 bases. Germline loops: CDR1 DFQATT, CDR2 SNEGSKA (reference sequence). After removal of 0 bases from V and 10 bases from J, the junction contained 13 bases not matched to a gene. This CDR3 is 15 amino acids long. The CDR3 protein is CSARDRDSAMDAQYF. The DNA of the CDR3 is TGCAGTGCTAGAGACCGGGACAGTGCCATGGATGCGCAGTATTTT.

This clonotype has ten or more counts. This chain connects TRBV12-3 or TRBV12-4 to TRBJ1-1; D is unresolved. V lost 7 bases and J lost 1, with 13 bases in between. The CDR3 runs to 14 residues. CDR3 protein: CASTLRRKNTEAFF. CDR3 in DNA: TGTGCCAGCACCCTAAGGAGGAAGAACACTGAAGCTTTCTTT.

This clonotype was counted at least ten times. This chain links TRBV12-3 or TRBV12-4 with TRBJ2-1; TRBD1 matches 8 bases. The CDR3 runs to 16 residues. Trimming removed 0 bases from V and 3 bases from J; junction bases left unmatched: 4. The CDR3 DNA reads TGTGCCAGCAGTTTAGCGCGAACAGGGGGCTACAATGAGCAGTTCTTC. As protein: CASSLARTGGYNEQFF.

This clonotype was seen many times. This chain connects TRBV5-6 to TRBJ2-7; TRBD2 agrees at 10 bases. Per the germline V gene, CDR1 is SGHDT and CDR2 is YYEEEE. The CDR3 runs to 14 residues. V lost 4 bases to trimming and J lost 2 bases; unmatched junction nucleotides: 3. CDR3 sequence reads: CASSNGLAAYEQYF. The DNA of the CDR3 is TGTGCCAGCAGCAACGGACTAGCGGCCTACGAGCAGTACTTC.

This clonotype has a handful of counts. The genes are TRBV20-1 and TRBJ2-5, with TRBD2 matching over 15 bases. Losses at the gene ends were 6 bases for V and 5 bases for J; bases not matched to a gene: 10. Per the germline V gene, CDR1 is DFQATT and CDR2 is SNEGSKA (reference sequence). The CDR3 is 16 amino acids. The CDR3 DNA is TGCAGTGCCAACACGGGACTAGCGGGGGGCTACGAGACCCAGTACTTC. Residues: CSANTGLAGGYETQYF.

This clonotype was seen at least ten times. The chain uses TRBV5-1 and TRBJ2-2, with D perhaps assigned TRBD1 or TRBD2 (5 bases each). The CDR3 consists of 14 residues. Deletions cut 3 bases from V and 4 bases from J, with 10 bases between. Looked up from germline, CDR1 is SGHRS and CDR2 is YFSETQ. CDR3 DNA sequence: TGCGCCAGCAGCTGGGGGTATAGCACCGGGGAGCTGTTTTTT. Translated: CASSWGYSTGELFF.

There are many counts of this clonotype. The V call is TRBV5-1, the J call TRBJ2-7; 7 positions match TRBD1. The J segment lost 1 base and the V segment lost 4 bases, leaving 8 bases of the junction unmatched. This CDR3 has 15 residues. In germline, CDR1 is SGHRS, CDR2 YFSETQ. CDR3 in amino acids: CASSGDSFLSYEQYF. The CDR3 nucleotides read TGCGCCAGCAGCGGGGACAGTTTCCTATCCTACGAGCAGTACTTC.

In this sample, this clonotype turned up a few times. A much larger clone lies a single base off, so this may be a read error. V is TRBV12-3 or TRBV12-4 and J is TRBJ1-2; possible D gene TRBD1, 5 bases. The V gene lost 6 bases and the J gene lost 8 bases, with 22 bases spanning the gap. There are 15 residues in the CDR3. The CDR3 loop is CASRGRGSRFRGYTF. Here the CDR3 DNA reads TGTGCCAGCAGGGGTCGGGGGTCCCGATTTCGGGGCTACACCTTC.

The chain joins TRBV5-4 to TRBJ2-2; D is unclear. V shed 0 bases and J shed 7 bases, with 7 bases lying between them. Germline loops: CDR1 SGHNT, CDR2 YYREEE (reference sequence). This CDR3 region has 13 residues. The CDR3 sequence is CASSLGVFGELFF. The CDR3 DNA reads as TGTGCCAGCAGCTTGGGGGTGTTCGGGGAGCTGTTTTTT. The full variable domain, with the rest looked up from reference TRBV5-4 and TRBJ2-2, is ETGVTQSPTHLIKTRGQQVTLRCSSQSGHNTVSWYQQALGQGPQFIFQYYREEENGRGNFPPRFSGLQFPNYSSELNVNALELDDSALYLCASSLGVFGELFFGEGSRLTVL.

The J gene is TRBJ1-4, the V gene TRBV5-4, with TRBD1 as a possible D gene (5 bases). CDR1 SGHNT and CDR2 YYREEE come from the germline V gene (reference sequence). The CDR3 length is 14 residues. V lost 3 bases, J lost 3 bases, and 9 bases lay in between. The chain's CDR3 is CASSSQDPNEKLFF. As DNA, the CDR3 is TGTGCCAGCAGCTCACAGGACCCTAATGAAAAACTGTTTTTT.

This rearrangement joins TRBV7-9 to TRBJ2-7; D may correspond to TRBD1 or TRBD2 (5 bases each). The germline CDR1 and CDR2 sequences are SEHNR and FQNEAQ (reference sequence). The ends were cut back, 4 bases at V and 7 bases at J, with 17 bases in the middle. CDR3 length equals 14 residues. CDR3 region: CASSSPGPHEEQYF. CDR3 in DNA: TGTGCCAGCAGCTCCCCGGGGCCCCACGAGGAGCAGTACTTC.

This clonotype was seen at least ten times. The rearrangement uses TRBV6-1 and TRBJ2-1, with D perhaps matching TRBD2 (6 bases). Germline assignment: CDR1 MNHNS and CDR2 SASEGT. Trimming removed 11 bases from V and 9 bases from J, with 23 bases in between. The length of the CDR3 is 14 residues. The CDR3 sequence: CAGGAARARGEQFF. The CDR3, as DNA: TGTGCCGGAGGGGCGGCGAGGGCGCGCGGTGAGCAGTTCTTC.

This clonotype occurred a few times. As DNA, the CDR3 is TGTGCCAGTAGTCCCGCCGACAGTACGTATCAGCCCCAGCATTTT. Its protein product is CASSPADSTYQPQHF. The rearrangement uses TRBV19 and TRBJ1-5; D is perhaps TRBD1 (5 bases). Germline V gene data show CDR1 as LNHDA and CDR2 as SQIVND (reference sequence). Trimming left V 5 bases short and J 5 bases short, with 16 bases between. CDR3 length: 15 residues.

J is TRBJ2-7 and V is TRBV28; 13 bases match TRBD2. The germline V gene encodes CDR1 MDHEN and CDR2 SYDVKM. Unmatched junction bases numbered 4, after V lost 10 bases and J lost 4 bases. CDR3 length: 13 residues. The CDR3 DNA reads TGTGCCACCCGACTAGCGGGAGGTTACGAGCAGTACTTC. Translating it yields CATRLAGGYEQYF.

This clonotype was seen many times. The V and J genes are TRBV11-3 and TRBJ2-3; 8 nucleotides align to TRBD1. The CDR3 is 15 residues long. V lost 5 bases to trimming and J lost 1 base; unmatched junction nucleotides: 5. The germline V gene encodes CDR1 SGHNT and CDR2 YENEEA. The CDR3 reads CASSLQGAGTDTQYF. The CDR3 coding sequence is TGTGCCAGCAGCCTCCAGGGGGCCGGCACAGATACGCAGTATTTT. The whole variable domain, remainder taken from reference TRBV11-3 and TRBJ2-3, is EAGVVQSPRYKIIEKKQPVAFWCNPISGHNTLYWYLQNLGQGPELLIRYENEEAVDDSQLPKDRFSAERLKGVDSTLKIQPAELGDSAVYLCASSLQGAGTDTQYFGPGTRLTVL.

The sample holds many counts of this clonotype. The chain combines TRBV27 with TRBJ2-1; TRBD1 matches at 7 bases. The CDR3 has 15 residues. Unmatched junction bases numbered 11, after V lost 7 bases and J lost 5 bases. CDR1 and CDR2 from the germline V gene are MNHEY and SMNVEV (reference sequence). CDR3 protein: CASTTKRTGDNEQFF. In nucleotides, the CDR3 is TGTGCCAGCACCACTAAGAGGACAGGTGACAATGAGCAGTTCTTC.

The J gene is TRBJ2-1, the V gene TRBV3-1; D unclear. The CDR3 sequence is 15 residues long. Germline lookup yields CDR1 LGHDT and CDR2 YNNKEL (reference sequence). V was trimmed by 0 bases and J by 0 bases, leaving 6 bases between them. The DNA of the CDR3 is TGTGCCAGCAGCCAAGATCTCATCTCCTACAATGAGCAGTTCTTC. Translated: CASSQDLISYNEQFF.